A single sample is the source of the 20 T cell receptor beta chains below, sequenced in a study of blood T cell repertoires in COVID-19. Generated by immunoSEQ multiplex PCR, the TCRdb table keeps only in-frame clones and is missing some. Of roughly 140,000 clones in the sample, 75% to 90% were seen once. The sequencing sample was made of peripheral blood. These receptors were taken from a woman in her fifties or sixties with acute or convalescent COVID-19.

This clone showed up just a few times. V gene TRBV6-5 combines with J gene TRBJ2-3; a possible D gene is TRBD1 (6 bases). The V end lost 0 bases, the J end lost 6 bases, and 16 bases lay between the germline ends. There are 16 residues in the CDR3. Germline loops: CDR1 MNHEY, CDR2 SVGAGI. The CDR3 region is CASSYSNRATGDTQYF. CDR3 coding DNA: TGTGCCAGCAGTTACTCAAATAGGGCAACAGGGGATACGCAGTATTTT.

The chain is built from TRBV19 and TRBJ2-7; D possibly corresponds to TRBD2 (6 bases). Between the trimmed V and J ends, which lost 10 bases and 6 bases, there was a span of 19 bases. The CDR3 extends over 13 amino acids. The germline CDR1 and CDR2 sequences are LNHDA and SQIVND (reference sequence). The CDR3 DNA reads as TGTGCCACCGCCGGGACTCCCTCAACCGAGCAGTACTTC. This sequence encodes CATAGTPSTEQYF.

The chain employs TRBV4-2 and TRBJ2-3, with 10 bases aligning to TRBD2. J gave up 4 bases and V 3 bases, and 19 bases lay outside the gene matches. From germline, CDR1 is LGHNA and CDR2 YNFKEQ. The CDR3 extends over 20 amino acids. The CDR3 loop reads CASSQALLPSSGRSADTQYF. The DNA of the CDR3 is TGTGCCAGCAGCCAGGCCCTACTCCCCTCTAGCGGGAGAAGCGCAGATACGCAGTATTTT.

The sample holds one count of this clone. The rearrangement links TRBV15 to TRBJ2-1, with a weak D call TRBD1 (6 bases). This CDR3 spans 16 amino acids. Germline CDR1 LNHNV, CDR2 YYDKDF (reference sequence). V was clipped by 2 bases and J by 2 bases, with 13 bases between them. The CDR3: CATSRIDRTTYNEQFF. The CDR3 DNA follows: TGTGCCACCAGCAGAATTGACAGGACAACCTACAATGAGCAGTTCTTC.

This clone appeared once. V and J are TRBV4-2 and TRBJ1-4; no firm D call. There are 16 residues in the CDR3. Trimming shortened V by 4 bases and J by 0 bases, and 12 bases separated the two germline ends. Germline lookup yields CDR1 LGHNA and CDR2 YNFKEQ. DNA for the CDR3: TGTGCCAGCAGCCGAACCCATCGGTCAACTAATGAAAAACTGTTTTTT. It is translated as CASSRTHRSTNEKLFF.

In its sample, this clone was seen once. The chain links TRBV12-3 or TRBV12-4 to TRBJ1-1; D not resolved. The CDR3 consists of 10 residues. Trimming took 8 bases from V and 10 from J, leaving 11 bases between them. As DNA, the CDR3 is TGTGCCAGCGGGAGCGTTGTAGCTTTCTTT. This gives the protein CASGSVVAFF.

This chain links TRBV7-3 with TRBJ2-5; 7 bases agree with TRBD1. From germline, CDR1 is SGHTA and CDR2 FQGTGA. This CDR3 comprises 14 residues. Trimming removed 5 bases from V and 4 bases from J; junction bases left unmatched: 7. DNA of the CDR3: TGTGCCAGCAGCCTCACAGGGGTGTCAGAGACCCAGTACTTC. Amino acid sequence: CASSLTGVSETQYF.

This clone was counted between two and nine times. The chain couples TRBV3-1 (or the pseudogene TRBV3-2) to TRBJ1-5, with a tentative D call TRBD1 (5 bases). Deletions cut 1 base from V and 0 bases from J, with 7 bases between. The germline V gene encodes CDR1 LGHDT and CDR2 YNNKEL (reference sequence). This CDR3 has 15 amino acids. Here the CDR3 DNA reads TGTGCCAGCAGCCAAGGGACATATAGCAATCAGCCCCAGCATTTT. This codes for CASSQGTYSNQPQHF.

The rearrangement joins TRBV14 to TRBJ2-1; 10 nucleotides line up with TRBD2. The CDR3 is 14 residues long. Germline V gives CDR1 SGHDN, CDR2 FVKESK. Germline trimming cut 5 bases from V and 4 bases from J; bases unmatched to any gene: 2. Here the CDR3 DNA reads TGTGCCAGCAGCTTACTAGCGGGATACAATGAGCAGTTCTTC. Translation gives CASSLLAGYNEQFF.

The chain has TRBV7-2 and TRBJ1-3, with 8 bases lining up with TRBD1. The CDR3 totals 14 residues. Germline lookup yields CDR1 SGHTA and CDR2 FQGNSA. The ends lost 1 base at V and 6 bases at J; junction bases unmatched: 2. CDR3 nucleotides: TGTGCCAGCAGCTTAGACAGGGGGGAAAACACCATATATTTT. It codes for CASSLDRGENTIYF.

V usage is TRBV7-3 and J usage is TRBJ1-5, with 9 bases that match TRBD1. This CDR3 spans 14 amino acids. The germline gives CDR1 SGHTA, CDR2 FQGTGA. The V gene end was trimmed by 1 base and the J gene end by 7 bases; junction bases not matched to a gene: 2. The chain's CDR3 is CASSLMGQGQPQHF. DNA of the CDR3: TGTGCCAGCAGCTTAATGGGACAGGGCCAGCCCCAGCATTTT.

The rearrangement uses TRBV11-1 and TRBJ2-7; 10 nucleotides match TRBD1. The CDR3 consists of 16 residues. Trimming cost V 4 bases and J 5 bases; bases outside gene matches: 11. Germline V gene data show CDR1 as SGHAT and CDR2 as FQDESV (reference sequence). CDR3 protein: CASSYAPGQGWNEQYF. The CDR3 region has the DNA TGTGCCAGCAGCTACGCACCGGGACAGGGGTGGAACGAGCAGTACTTC.

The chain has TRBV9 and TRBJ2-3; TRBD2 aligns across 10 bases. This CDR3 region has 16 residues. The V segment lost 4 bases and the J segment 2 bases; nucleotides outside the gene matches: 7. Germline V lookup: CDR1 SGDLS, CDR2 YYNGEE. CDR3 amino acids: CASSLRLAGNTDTQYF. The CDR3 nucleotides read TGTGCCAGCAGCTTGCGACTAGCGGGTAACACAGATACGCAGTATTTT.

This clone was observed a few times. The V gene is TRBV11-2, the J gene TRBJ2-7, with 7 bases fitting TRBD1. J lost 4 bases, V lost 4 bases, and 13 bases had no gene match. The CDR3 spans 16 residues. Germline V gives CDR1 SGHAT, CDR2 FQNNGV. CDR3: CASSSLDRESPYEQYF. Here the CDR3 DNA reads TGTGCCAGCAGCTCGTTAGACAGGGAATCTCCATACGAGCAGTACTTC.

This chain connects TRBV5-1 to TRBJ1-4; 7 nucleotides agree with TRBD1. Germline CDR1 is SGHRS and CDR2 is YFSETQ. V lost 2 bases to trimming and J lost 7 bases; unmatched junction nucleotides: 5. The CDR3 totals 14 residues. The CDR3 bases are TGCGCCAGCAGCTTACGGACAGGCGGTGAAAAACTGTTTTTT. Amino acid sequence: CASSLRTGGEKLFF.

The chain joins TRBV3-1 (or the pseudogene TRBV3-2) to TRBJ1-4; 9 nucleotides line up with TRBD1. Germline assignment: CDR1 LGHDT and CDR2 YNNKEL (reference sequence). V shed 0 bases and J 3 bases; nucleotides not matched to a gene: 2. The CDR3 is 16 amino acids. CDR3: CASSQEGQGSNEKLFF. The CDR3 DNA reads TGTGCCAGCAGCCAAGAGGGACAGGGCTCTAATGAAAAACTGTTTTTT.

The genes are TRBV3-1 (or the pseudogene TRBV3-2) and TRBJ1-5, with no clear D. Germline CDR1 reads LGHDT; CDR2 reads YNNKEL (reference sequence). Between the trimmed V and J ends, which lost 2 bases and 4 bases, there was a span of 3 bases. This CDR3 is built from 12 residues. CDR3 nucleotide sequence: TGTGCCAGCAGCCAAACTAATCAGCCCCAGCATTTT. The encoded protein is CASSQTNQPQHF.

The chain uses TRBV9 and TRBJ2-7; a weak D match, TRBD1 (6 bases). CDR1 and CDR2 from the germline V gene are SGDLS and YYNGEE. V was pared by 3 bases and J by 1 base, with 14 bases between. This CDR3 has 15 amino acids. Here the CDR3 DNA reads TGTGCCAGCAGCGGGGGGACATTACCATCCTACGAGCAGTACTTC. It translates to CASSGGTLPSYEQYF.

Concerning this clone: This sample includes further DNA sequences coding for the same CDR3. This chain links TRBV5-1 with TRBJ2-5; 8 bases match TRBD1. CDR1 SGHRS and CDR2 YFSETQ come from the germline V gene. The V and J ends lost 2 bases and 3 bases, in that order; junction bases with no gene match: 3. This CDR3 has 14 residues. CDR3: CASSFQGAEETQYF. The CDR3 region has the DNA TGCGCCAGCAGCTTTCAGGGGGCGGAAGAGACCCAGTACTTC. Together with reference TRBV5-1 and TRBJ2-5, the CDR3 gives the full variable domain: KAGVTQTPRYLIKTRGQQVTLSCSPISGHRSVSWYQQTPGQGLQFLFEYFSETQRNKGNFPGRFSGRQFSNSRSEMNVSTLELGDSALYLCASSFQGAEETQYFGPGTRLLVL.

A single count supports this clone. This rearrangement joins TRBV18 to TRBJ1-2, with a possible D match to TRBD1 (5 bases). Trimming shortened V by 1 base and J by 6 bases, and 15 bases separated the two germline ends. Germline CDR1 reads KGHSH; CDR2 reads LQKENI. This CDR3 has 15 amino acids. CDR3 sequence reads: CASSPRRDHPDGYTF. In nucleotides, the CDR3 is TGTGCCAGCTCACCACGCAGGGATCACCCGGATGGCTACACCTTC.